This T cell receptor beta chain was sequenced during a study of CD8 T cells in ankylosing spondylitis. The length of the CDR3 is 14 residues. Germline CDR1 MNHEY, CDR2 SMNVEV (reference sequence). Between the trimmed V and J ends, which lost 5 bases and 5 bases, there was a span of 16 bases. In TCRdb, the 5' RACE reads were re-called with MiXCR into one record per CDR3 protein. The data contain 250,000 or so distinct CDR3 sequences, about 20% of them seen just once; the ten biggest clones take up about a third. The TCR originated in a male donor with ankylosing spondylitis or in good health (not recorded which). The sequencing sample was made of blood, either unsorted or a sorted T cell fraction (not recorded which). The rearrangement uses TRBV27 and TRBJ2-7, with D perhaps TRBD1 or TRBD2 (5 bases each). CDR3 amino acids: CASSLAPDNDEQYF. The DNA of the CDR3 is TGTGCCAGCAGTCTAGCCCCGGACAACGACGAGCAGTACTTC.